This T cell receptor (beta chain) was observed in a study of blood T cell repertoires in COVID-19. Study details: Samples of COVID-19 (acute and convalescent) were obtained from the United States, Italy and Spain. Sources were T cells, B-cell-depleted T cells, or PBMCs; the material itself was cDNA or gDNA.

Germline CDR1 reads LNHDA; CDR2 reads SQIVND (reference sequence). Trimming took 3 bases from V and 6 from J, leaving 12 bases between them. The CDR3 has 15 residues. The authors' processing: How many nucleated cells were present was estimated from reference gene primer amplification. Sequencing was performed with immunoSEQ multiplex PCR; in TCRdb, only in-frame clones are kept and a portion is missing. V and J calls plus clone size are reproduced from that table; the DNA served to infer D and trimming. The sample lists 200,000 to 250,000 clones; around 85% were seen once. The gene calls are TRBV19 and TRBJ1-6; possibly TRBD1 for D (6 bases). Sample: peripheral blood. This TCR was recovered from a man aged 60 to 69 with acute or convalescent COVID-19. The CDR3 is CASSIGQRGNSPLHF. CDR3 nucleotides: TGTGCCAGTAGTATTGGACAGAGGGGTAATTCACCCCTCCACTTT.